Listed here is a single TCR beta chain. Its matching antigen is unknown. TCR alpha and TCR beta cDNA libraries carrying sample barcodes and UMIs came from 5'RACE with constant-segment primers. TCRdb fed the 5' RACE reads into MiXCR, producing one record per CDR3 protein. This sample has some 340,000 distinct CDR3 sequences, with 10% to 15% found just once. This sample stems from a study of T-cell memory formation after mild COVID-19. Overall study context: Clusters of TCRs were largely donor specific. General observations from the study: Cross-reactive memory appears to have joined, as suggested by some responding clones showing up in pre-infection memory. The second-wave clones peaking on day 37 were not confirmed as SARS-CoV-2-specific.

CDR1 is LGHNA, CDR2 YNFKEQ, per germline. V shed 1 base and J shed 4 bases, with 7 bases lying between them. CDR3 size: 13 residues. The origin of this receptor is a man in his late teens or twenties who had mild COVID-19 (a few samples of this study predate the infection). Cell type and time point are not known. The chain carries TRBV4-2 and TRBJ2-5, with a possible D match to TRBD2 (5 bases). Sequences were obtained from PBMCs or a T cell subset sorted from them (not recorded which). The CDR3 coding sequence is TGTGCCAGCAGCCAAGTCACTAGAGAGACCCAGTACTTC. It yields the protein CASSQVTRETQYF.